This is a list of T cell receptor beta chains from one sample in a study of shared clonotypes between healthy human individuals. Clones were sequenced by immunoSEQ multiplex PCR, and TCRdb holds only the in-frame ones, with some missing. The sample includes approximately 2.1 million clones, more than 80% of them seen just once. The sequencing input was naive CD4+ T cells from PBMCs. The receptors come from a man younger than 35 in good health. Some clones in this sample may be carry-over from other donors' samples. CDR3s include the opening cysteine and the closing phenylalanine or tryptophan. A D gene is named only where the DNA matches it firmly. Part of the rows lack a size; the others show once, few, many or a class for expanded clones.

clone_size d_call j_call v_call cdr3_aa cdr3_nt
NA TRBD1 TRBJ1-1 TRBV27 CASSRGQLNTEAFF TGTGCCAGCAGCAGGGGACAGCTGAACACTGAAGCTTTCTTT
NA TRBD1 TRBJ2-7 TRBV28 CASSPGQAPYEQYF TGTGCCAGCAGCCCCGGACAGGCCCCCTACGAGCAGTACTTC
NA NA TRBJ1-2 TRBV28 CASSWRTDGYTF TGTGCCAGCAGTTGGCGGACAGATGGCTACACCTTC
NA TRBD1 TRBJ1-2 TRBV9 CASSVATGGFYGYTF TGTGCCAGCAGCGTAGCGACAGGGGGCTTCTATGGCTACACCTTC
NA NA TRBJ1-5 TRBV6-1 CASSESGGSNQPQHF TGTGCCAGCAGTGAAAGTGGTGGTAGCAATCAGCCCCAGCATTTT
NA NA TRBJ2-2 TRBV4-2 CASSQGEPGYTGELFF TGTGCCAGCAGCCAAGGGGAACCCGGTTACACCGGGGAGCTGTTTTTT
NA TRBD1 TRBJ1-1 TRBV28 CASIKRTGGNTEAFF TGTGCCAGCATTAAACGGACAGGGGGCAACACTGAAGCTTTCTTT
once NA TRBJ2-7 TRBV28 CASSRSSGYEQYF TGTGCCAGCAGTCGCTCGAGCGGCTACGAGCAGTACTTC
once TRBD2 TRBJ2-7 TRBV19 CASSTSGTSMYEQYF TGTGCCAGTAGTACCAGTGGGACTAGCATGTACGAGCAGTACTTC
NA NA TRBJ1-1 TRBV7-3 CASSSTVNTEAFF TGTGCCAGCAGCTCGACGGTGAACACTGAAGCTTTCTTT
NA TRBD1 TRBJ2-1 TRBV5-1 CASSLQAGGTYNEQFF TGCGCCAGCAGCTTGCAGGCAGGGGGCACCTACAATGAGCAGTTCTTC
NA NA TRBJ1-2 TRBV14 CASSQSWGHLYGYTF TGTGCCAGCAGCCAAAGTTGGGGACATCTCTATGGCTACACCTTC
NA TRBD1 TRBJ2-3 TRBV19 CASRDRATDTQYF TGTGCCAGCCGGGACAGGGCCACAGATACGCAGTATTTT
NA TRBD1 TRBJ2-7 TRBV4-3 CASSRRVTGGADYEQYF TGCGCCAGCAGCCGACGGGTGACAGGGGGCGCCGACTACGAGCAGTACTTC
NA NA TRBJ2-7 TRBV28 CASRSHRANLDEQYF TGTGCCAGCAGATCCCACAGGGCTAATTTGGACGAGCAGTACTTC
NA TRBD1 TRBJ2-5 TRBV5-1 CASSFGTGWETQYF TGCGCCAGCAGCTTTGGGACAGGCTGGGAGACCCAGTACTTC
NA TRBD2 TRBJ2-1 TRBV7-9 CASSLGSGRTPEQFF TGTGCCAGCAGCTTGGGCAGCGGGAGAACTCCGGAGCAGTTCTTC
NA TRBD2 TRBJ2-5 TRBV5-1 CASSLALAGGGETQYF TGCGCCAGCAGCTTGGCGCTAGCGGGAGGTGGGGAGACCCAGTACTTC
NA TRBD1 TRBJ1-2 TRBV28 CASRGTGEGYTF TGTGCCAGCAGGGGGACAGGGGAAGGCTACACCTTC
once NA TRBJ2-5 TRBV5-1 CASRKPQETQYF TGCGCCAGCAGGAAACCGCAAGAGACCCAGTACTTC
once TRBD1 TRBJ1-5 TRBV4-1 CASSQEGQYQPQHF TGCGCCAGCAGCCAAGAGGGACAGTATCAGCCCCAGCATTTT
NA NA TRBJ1-2 TRBV28 CATKMPDRPQGYTF TGTGCCACCAAAATGCCCGACAGGCCCCAGGGCTACACCTTC
once TRBD1 TRBJ2-1 TRBV10-3 CAISPGTGNNEQFF TGTGCCATCAGCCCCGGGACAGGTAACAATGAGCAGTTCTTC
once TRBD1 TRBJ2-1 TRBV15 CATSRERDSSYNEQFF TGTGCCACCAGCAGAGAGAGGGACAGCTCCTACAATGAGCAGTTCTTC
NA TRBD1 TRBJ1-1 TRBV9 CASSAQGQGGTEAFF TGTGCCAGCAGCGCCCAGGGACAGGGGGGTACTGAAGCTTTCTTT
NA NA TRBJ2-1 TRBV4-3 CASSRATRSVYNEQFF TGCGCCAGCAGCCGAGCCACTAGAAGCGTGTACAATGAGCAGTTCTTC
NA TRBD2 TRBJ2-7 TRBV5-4 CASSLPSGSFYEQYF TGTGCCAGCAGCCTTCCTAGCGGGAGCTTCTACGAGCAGTACTTC
NA NA TRBJ1-5 TRBV27 CASSLVGGVNQPQHF TGTGCCAGCAGTTTGGTGGGTGGGGTCAATCAGCCCCAGCATTTT
NA TRBD1 TRBJ2-1 TRBV28 CASSLWGQLSYNEQFF TGTGCCAGCAGTTTATGGGGACAGTTGTCCTACAATGAGCAGTTCTTC
NA NA TRBJ2-7 TRBV11-3 CASSARGGTDEQYF TGTGCCAGCAGCGCCCGTGGGGGTACGGACGAGCAGTACTTC
NA TRBD1 TRBJ1-1 TRBV30 CAWSQGQAFF TGTGCCTGGAGTCAGGGACAGGCTTTCTTT
NA NA TRBJ2-3 TRBV5-4 CASSLVPRERTDTQYF TGTGCCAGCAGCTTGGTGCCCCGGGAGCGGACAGATACGCAGTATTTT
few NA TRBJ2-7 TRBV10-1 CASSEDKFSEQYF TGCGCCAGCAGTGAGGACAAATTCTCCGAGCAGTACTTC
once NA TRBJ2-7 TRBV27 CASSKGGARSDYEQYF TGTGCCAGCAGTAAAGGGGGGGCGCGGTCGGACTACGAGCAGTACTTC
once NA TRBJ2-2 TRBV5-6 CASSLTGYAGGELFF TGTGCCAGCAGCTTAACAGGGTACGCGGGCGGGGAGCTGTTTTTT
few NA TRBJ1-1 TRBV7-9 CASSLFPSEAFF TGTGCCAGCAGCTTATTTCCGTCTGAAGCTTTCTTT
NA NA TRBJ2-2 TRBV10-3 CATGLATGELFF TGTGCCACCGGACTTGCCACCGGGGAGCTGTTTTTT